This T cell receptor (beta chain) is drawn from a study of blood T cell repertoires in COVID-19. Study background: Samples representing acute and convalescent COVID-19 were sourced from the United States, Italy and Spain. Nucleic acid was either cDNA or gDNA, and it came from T cells, B-cell-depleted T cells, or PBMCs.

In the original analysis: Reference gene primer amplification gave nucleated cell count estimates. Some clones are missing from TCRdb's copy, which holds only in-frame ones; the method was immunoSEQ multiplex PCR. For V, J and clone size, that table is used; D and trimming come from the DNA. Of roughly 180,000 clones listed, approximately 81% are singletons. Trimming stripped 1 base from V and 4 bases from J, with 10 bases between. Germline CDR1 and CDR2: SQVTM and ANQGSEA. The length of the CDR3 is 13 residues. This sequence originates from a woman older than 75 with active or convalescent COVID-19. The chain has TRBV29-1 and TRBJ2-5; unclear D gene. The sequenced sample consisted of peripheral blood. As DNA, the CDR3 is TGCAGCGTTGAAGGAGAGGATCGAGAGACCCAGTACTTC. This gives the protein CSVEGEDRETQYF.